A single sample gave rise to the 32 T cell receptor beta chains below, sequenced in a study of monozygotic twins with inflammatory bowel disease. TCRdb reprocessed the 5' RACE reads, keeping one entry per CDR3 protein, no DNA. In all, the sample yields hundreds of thousands of distinct CDR3 sequences. The specimen was blood. The receptors derive from a human donor with ulcerative colitis or Crohn's disease, or a healthy co-twin of an affected twin (not recorded which).

The chain's CDR3 is CSASDRDTSYEQYF. The rearrangement uses TRBV20-1 and TRBJ2-7. CDR1 DFQATT and CDR2 SNEGSKA come from the germline V gene (reference sequence). The CDR3 contains 14 residues.

The chain links TRBV27 to TRBJ2-7; TCRdb indicates TRBD1, and absent DNA this call remains unverified. Germline lookup yields CDR1 MNHEY and CDR2 SMNVEV (reference sequence). This CDR3 is 14 amino acids long. The CDR3: CASGWGISSYEQYF.

The CDR3 loop is CASSLAVAEGTDTQYF. This rearrangement joins TRBV7-2 to TRBJ2-3. CDR3 length equals 16 residues. Germline values: CDR1 SGHTA, CDR2 FQGNSA.

This chain joins TRBV21-1 and TRBJ2-7; with no DNA, the TCRdb D assignment of TRBD1 cannot be verified. TRBV21-1 is listed as a pseudogene. This CDR3 is built from 14 residues. The CDR3 is CASSKRGIGYEQYF.

The chain is built from TRBV30 and TRBJ1-4; as DNA is missing, the TRBD1 call by TCRdb cannot be tested. The CDR3 contains 13 residues. The V gene's germline CDR1 is GTSNPN and CDR2 SVGIG (reference sequence). CDR3 residues: CAWSLPEEGKLFF. The variable domain in full, completed from reference TRBV30 and TRBJ1-4, reads SQTIHQWPATLVQPVGSPLSLECTVEGTSNPNLYWYRQAAGRGLQLLFYSVGIGQISSEVPQNLSASRPQDRQFILSSKKLLLSDSGFYLCAWSLPEEGKLFFGSGTQLSVL.

The chain recombines TRBV20-1 with TRBJ2-7; checking the TCRdb D call of TRBD2 is not possible without DNA. Germline CDR1 is DFQATT and CDR2 is SNEGSKA (reference sequence). There are 12 residues in the CDR3. CDR3: CSAALEPYEQYF.

The V call is TRBV11-2, the J call TRBJ2-3; TCRdb picks TRBD2, but there is no DNA to check that call. CDR3 size: 15 residues. CDR1 and CDR2 (germline): SGHAT, FQNNGV. The CDR3: CASSSRDPRADTQYF. Drawing the rest from reference TRBV11-2 and TRBJ2-3, the complete variable domain is EAGVAQSPRYKIIEKRQSVAFWCNPISGHATLYWYQQILGQGPKLLIQFQNNGVVDDSQLPKDRFSAERLKGVDSTLKIQPAKLEDSAVYLCASSSRDPRADTQYFGPGTRLTVL.

The CDR3 spells CASSDRIYGYTF. The chain combines TRBV3-1 with TRBJ1-2. The CDR3 is made up of 12 amino acids. In germline, CDR1 is LGHDT, CDR2 YNNKEL (reference sequence).

The CDR3 spells CSVGLAGTGGTGELFF. The chain carries TRBV29-1 and TRBJ2-2; TCRdb lists TRBD2, though no DNA is available to test this call. Looked up from germline, CDR1 is SQVTM and CDR2 is ANQGSEA. This CDR3 is 16 amino acids long.

The rearrangement uses TRBV20-1 and TRBJ2-7. The CDR3 is 12 amino acids. The germline V gene encodes CDR1 DFQATT and CDR2 SNEGSKA (reference sequence). CDR3 amino acids: CSARSSTDEQYF.

The chain uses TRBV7-6 and TRBJ2-7; TCRdb's D call of TRBD1 is untestable without DNA. CDR3 length: 14 residues. Germline CDR1 and CDR2: SGHVS and FNYEAQ. CDR3: CASSPVGGPYEQYF.

This chain joins TRBV6-1 and TRBJ1-1; without DNA, the TCRdb call of TRBD1 cannot be checked. The CDR3 is 14 amino acids. The germline V gene has CDR1 MNHNS and CDR2 SASEGT. The CDR3 sequence is CASSRSRGRDEAFF.

CDR3 sequence reads: CASSQDGNSETEDTQYF. This chain links TRBV4-3 with TRBJ2-3; TCRdb names TRBD2, which stays unverified in the absence of DNA. The germline V gene has CDR1 LGHNA and CDR2 YSLEER. The CDR3 contains 17 residues.

The chain couples TRBV5-4 to TRBJ2-7; TCRdb's assignment of TRBD1 cannot be checked, as there is no DNA. The length of the CDR3 is 15 residues. Germline V gene data show CDR1 as SGHNT and CDR2 as YYREEE (reference sequence). CDR3 sequence: CASSRGPGPVYEQYF.

This chain uses TRBV18 with TRBJ2-2; the TRBD1 assignment by TCRdb is unverifiable without DNA. In germline, CDR1 is KGHSH, CDR2 LQKENI. The length of the CDR3 is 16 residues. CDR3 loop: CASSPPRTGSTGELFF. Supplemented by reference TRBV18 and TRBJ2-2, the full variable domain reads NAGVMQNPRHLVRRRGQEARLRCSPMKGHSHVYWYRQLPEEGLKFMVYLQKENIIDESGMPKERFSAEFPKEGPSILRIQQVVRGDSAAYFCASSPPRTGSTGELFFGEGSRLTVL.

CDR3 residues: CASSEQGENTEAFF. The chain combines TRBV6-4 with TRBJ1-1. This CDR3 contains 14 residues. Germline loops: CDR1 MRHNA, CDR2 SNTAGT.

This sequence joins TRBV5-6 and TRBJ2-7. CDR1 and CDR2 (germline): SGHDT, YYEEEE. The CDR3 is 14 residues long. The CDR3: CASSPTTVSYEQYF.

The V gene is TRBV7-9, the J gene TRBJ2-2; TCRdb calls TRBD1, which cannot be checked without DNA. CDR1 is SEHNR, CDR2 FQNEAQ, per germline (reference sequence). CDR3 length: 16 residues. The CDR3 loop is CASSLVQGPRTGELFF.

The chain is built from TRBV10-3 and TRBJ2-7. CDR3 length: 14 residues. Per the germline V gene, CDR1 is ENHRY and CDR2 is SYGVKD. The CDR3 sequence: CAISESGGSYEQYF.

The rearrangement uses TRBV11-2 and TRBJ2-3; TCRdb lists TRBD2, though no DNA is available to test this call. This CDR3 is built from 14 residues. Germline V gives CDR1 SGHAT, CDR2 FQNNGV. Here the CDR3 reads CASSSPGGPYTQYF.

This chain connects TRBV20-1 to TRBJ2-1; as DNA is missing, the TRBD1 call by TCRdb cannot be tested. Looked up from germline, CDR1 is DFQATT and CDR2 is SNEGSKA (reference sequence). The CDR3 is 14 amino acids. CDR3 amino acids: CSATPGGGYNEQFF.

CDR3 amino acids: CASSSSPTWEPNEQFF. The chain couples TRBV11-2 to TRBJ2-1; TCRdb calls TRBD2, which cannot be checked without DNA. The CDR3 spans 16 residues. Germline-derived CDR1 and CDR2 are SGHAT and FQNNGV.

The chain combines TRBV7-2 with TRBJ2-7; there is no DNA to check the TCRdb D call of TRBD2. Germline CDR1 is SGHTA and CDR2 is FQGNSA. The CDR3 is 13 residues long. The CDR3: CASRTTSVYEQYF.

The chain recombines TRBV7-2 with TRBJ1-1. Looked up from germline, CDR1 is SGHTA and CDR2 is FQGNSA. The CDR3 contains 15 residues. CDR3 residues: CASSLVRQGDTEAFF.

V gene TRBV6-5 combines with J gene TRBJ1-1. The CDR3 sequence is 14 residues long. CDR1 MNHEY and CDR2 SVGAGI come from the germline V gene. The CDR3 loop is CASSYREGSTEAFF.

The chain couples TRBV5-1 to TRBJ1-5; TCRdb designates TRBD1, a call that cannot be tested without DNA. Per germline, CDR1 SGHRS and CDR2 YFSETQ. The CDR3 sequence is 13 residues long. Here the CDR3 reads CASRGEPNQPQHF.

The chain carries TRBV6-5 and TRBJ2-2. Germline V gives CDR1 MNHEY, CDR2 SVGAGI. The CDR3 runs 15 residues. CDR3 loop: CASSYSAQNTGELFF.

CDR3 sequence: CASSYPEEQVLWYF. The chain employs TRBV6-2 or TRBV6-3 and TRBJ2-5; without DNA, the TCRdb call of TRBD1 cannot be checked. The CDR3 length is 14 residues. CDR1 is MNHEY, CDR2 SVGEGT, per germline.

The chain links TRBV18 to TRBJ2-1; TCRdb outputs TRBD2, but without DNA this stays unchecked. The length of the CDR3 is 16 residues. Germline CDR1 and CDR2: KGHSH and LQKENI. The chain's CDR3 is CASSPLLAGGSNEQFF.

The rearrangement links TRBV5-1 to TRBJ2-2. CDR3 length equals 15 residues. Germline V CDR1 and CDR2: SGHRS, YFSETQ. The CDR3: CASSFVLAKTGELFF.

The chain couples TRBV20-1 to TRBJ2-1; no DNA is available, so the TRBD2 call from TCRdb remains unchecked. Per germline, CDR1 DFQATT and CDR2 SNEGSKA (reference sequence). The CDR3 runs 16 residues. The CDR3 sequence: CSARDPGLAGVTEQFF.

J is TRBJ1-5 and V is TRBV7-9. The germline V gene encodes CDR1 SEHNR and CDR2 FQNEAQ (reference sequence). CDR3 length: 17 residues. The CDR3 sequence is CASSLAGAVDSNQPQHF.